This T cell receptor (beta chain) was observed in a study of cytomegalovirus exposure and HLA in healthy donors. Use of 60 Vbeta and 13 Jbeta primers characterized the PCR. The table came from immunoSEQ multiplex PCR; TCRdb's copy has only in-frame clones and leaves some out. The table has about 57,000 clones, around 81% seen once. Germline V gives CDR1 ENHRY, CDR2 SYGVKD. The CDR3 covers 15 residues. With 0 bases removed from V and 1 base from J, the gap between germline ends came to 9 bases. The clonotype originates from a male donor in good health and CMV-seronegative. This rearrangement joins TRBV10-3 to TRBJ1-1; no definite D call. Sequencing used PBMCs. The CDR3 here is CAISESPGQNTEAFF. DNA for the CDR3: TGTGCCATCAGTGAGTCTCCGGGTCAGAACACTGAAGCTTTCTTT.